The next 26 T cell receptor beta chains were all read from a single sample in a study of response to subunit inactivated influenza vaccine. Each CDR3 protein gets one entry after TCRdb re-called the RT-PCR reads with MiXCR. The sample contains about 540,000 distinct CDR3 sequences, approximately 15% of which appear only once. The specimen comprised PBMCs from blood, sampled about 11 days after vaccination. The receptors originated from a man between 50 and 59 years old who received an inactivated influenza vaccine.

The chain recombines TRBV6-2 or TRBV6-3 with TRBJ2-1, with TRBD1 identical over 7 bases. The V gene end was trimmed by 6 bases and the J gene end by 0 bases; junction bases not matched to a gene: 8. CDR1 is MNHEY and CDR2 is SVGEGT in the germline V gene. The CDR3 sequence is 16 residues long. The CDR3 region is CASRARQGHSYNEQFF. The DNA for the CDR3 is TGTGCCAGCAGGGCCCGACAGGGACACTCCTACAATGAGCAGTTCTTC.

In this sample, this clonotype turned up a few times. The chain has TRBV25-1 and TRBJ2-7, with TRBD2 identical over 7 bases. After removal of 2 bases from V and 3 bases from J, the junction contained 19 bases not matched to a gene. Germline V gives CDR1 MGHDK, CDR2 SYGVNS. The CDR3 extends over 19 amino acids. CDR3 protein: CASSERWSGGRGKVYEQYF. The CDR3 bases are TGTGCCAGCAGTGAAAGGTGGTCGGGCGGGAGAGGAAAGGTCTACGAGCAGTACTTC.

This rearrangement joins TRBV6-2 or TRBV6-3 to TRBJ2-1; no clear D gene. The CDR3 totals 16 residues. Per germline, CDR1 MNHEY and CDR2 SVGEGT. V lost 6 bases and J lost 7, with 22 bases in between. CDR3 in DNA: TGTGCCAGCAGCCATTCCCCCCAGGTAGTGGGTAATGAGCAGTTCTTC. Protein product: CASSHSPQVVGNEQFF.

The CDR3 bases are TGCGCCAGCAGCCCGTTGGGGAGTCAGAATGAGCAGTTCTTC. It translates to CASSPLGSQNEQFF. The chain employs TRBV5-1 and TRBJ2-1, with D maybe TRBD2 (5 bases). The CDR3 runs to 14 residues. The V gene lost 4 bases and the J gene lost 7 bases, with 15 bases spanning the gap. Germline CDR1 and CDR2: SGHRS and YFSETQ.

This clonotype was seen only a few times. V gene TRBV6-2 or TRBV6-3 combines with J gene TRBJ2-3, with TRBD1 identical over 11 bases. V lost 0 bases, J lost 4 bases, and 3 bases stayed unmatched. Germline V CDR1 and CDR2: MNHEY, SVGEGT. This CDR3 has 16 amino acids. The CDR3 region has the DNA TGTGCCAGCAGTTACTCTGGACAGGGGGCCCCAGATACGCAGTATTTT. It specifies CASSYSGQGAPDTQYF.

This clonotype was seen only a few times. The chain links TRBV3-1 to TRBJ2-5; D ambiguous. V was pared by 0 bases and J by 0 bases, with 5 bases between. The CDR3 spans 14 residues. The germline V gene has CDR1 LGHDT and CDR2 YNNKEL (reference sequence). Here the CDR3 reads CASSQEPYQETQYF. The CDR3 bases are TGTGCCAGCAGCCAAGAGCCGTACCAAGAGACCCAGTACTTC.

This chain links TRBV4-1 with TRBJ1-2; a possible D gene is TRBD1 (6 bases). The germline V and J ends were trimmed by 7 bases and 3 bases, with 18 bases remaining between them. The CDR3 consists of 15 residues. Per the germline V gene, CDR1 is MGHRA and CDR2 is YSYEKL. The CDR3 sequence: CASTLGGRSDYGYTF. The CDR3 region has the DNA TGCGCCAGCACCCTCGGGGGCAGGTCGGACTATGGCTACACCTTC.

The table lists this clonotype with many counts. The CDR3: CASSSGQPYEQYF. In DNA, the CDR3 is TGTGCCAGCTCATCCGGACAGCCCTACGAGCAGTACTTC. The chain recombines TRBV18 with TRBJ2-7, with D possibly being TRBD1 (6 bases). The germline V gene has CDR1 KGHSH and CDR2 LQKENI. The CDR3 contains 13 residues. V gave up 5 bases and J gave up 2 bases, with 10 bases separating them. The entire variable domain, with the rest obtained from reference TRBV18 and TRBJ2-7, is as follows: NAGVMQNPRHLVRRRGQEARLRCSPMKGHSHVYWYRQLPEEGLKFMVYLQKENIIDESGMPKERFSAEFPKEGPSILRIQQVVRGDSAAYFCASSSGQPYEQYFGPGTRLTVT.

J is TRBJ1-2 and V is TRBV5-4, with D tentatively TRBD1 (5 bases). The V and J ends lost 0 bases and 6 bases respectively, with 18 bases between them. Germline-derived CDR1 and CDR2 are SGHNT and YYREEE (reference sequence). The CDR3 extends over 16 amino acids. The CDR3 reads CASSLASGFRRNGYTF. The DNA of the CDR3 is TGTGCCAGCAGCTTGGCGTCAGGGTTTCGGCGGAATGGCTACACCTTC. Full variable domain (outside the CDR3, taken from reference TRBV5-4 and TRBJ1-2): ETGVTQSPTHLIKTRGQQVTLRCSSQSGHNTVSWYQQALGQGPQFIFQYYREEENGRGNFPPRFSGLQFPNYSSELNVNALELDDSALYLCASSLASGFRRNGYTFGSGTRLTVV.

The chain carries TRBV3-1 and TRBJ2-7; the D gene could be TRBD1 or TRBD2 (5 bases each). The CDR3 has 15 residues. Germline V gene data show CDR1 as LGHDT and CDR2 as YNNKEL (reference sequence). V was clipped by 1 base and J by 0 bases, with 10 bases between them. The chain's CDR3 is CASSQAGTSSYEQYF. The CDR3 coding sequence is TGTGCCAGCAGCCAAGCAGGGACCAGCTCCTACGAGCAGTACTTC.

At least ten counts were recorded for this clonotype. The chain carries TRBV24-1 and TRBJ2-5; 8 nucleotides line up with TRBD1. CDR1 and CDR2 (germline): KGHDR, SFDVKD. This CDR3 has 14 amino acids. Losses at the gene ends were 4 bases for V and 7 bases for J; bases not matched to a gene: 7. CDR3 sequence (DNA): TGTGCCACCAGTGACTATGGACAGGGCGGGACCCAGTACTTC. It is translated as CATSDYGQGGTQYF.

This clonotype was counted between two and nine times. The chain is built from TRBV7-8 and TRBJ2-1, with D possibly matching TRBD1 (5 bases). Germline V gene data show CDR1 as SGHVS and CDR2 as FQNEAQ. V lost 5 bases, J lost 5 bases, and 28 bases lay in between. This CDR3 comprises 19 residues. The CDR3 protein is CASSPKTKSPTEFNNEQFF. The CDR3 DNA is TGTGCCAGCAGCCCCAAGACCAAATCACCGACAGAATTCAACAATGAGCAGTTCTTC.

This clonotype was seen only a few times. The gene calls are TRBV9 and TRBJ2-1; a weak D match, TRBD2 (5 bases). The germline gives CDR1 SGDLS, CDR2 YYNGEE. This CDR3 is 13 amino acids long. With 0 bases removed from V and 10 bases from J, the gap between germline ends came to 11 bases. CDR3 nucleotide sequence: TGTGCCAGCAGCGTAGCGCCAACGGGGGAGCAGTTCTTC. Protein sequence: CASSVAPTGEQFF.

In this sample, this clonotype turned up many times. In nucleotides, the CDR3 is TGCGCCAGCAGCCATTACCCCGTTGGGTCAGGGGGGATCCAAGAGACCCAGTACTTC. Translation gives CASSHYPVGSGGIQETQYF. The chain employs TRBV4-3 and TRBJ2-5, with a possible D match to TRBD1 (7 bases). Germline assignment: CDR1 LGHNA and CDR2 YSLEER. V gave up 3 bases and J gave up 1 base, with 24 bases separating them. This CDR3 region has 19 residues.

This clonotype was recorded a few times. The V call is TRBV21-1, the J call TRBJ1-4. TRBV21-1 counts as a pseudogene. CDR3 size: 16 residues. This CDR3 reads CASSKTRGGLAEKLFF. The CDR3 DNA reads TGTGCCAGCAGCAAAACCCGAGGAGGGCTCGCTGAAAAACTGTTTTTT.

V usage is TRBV5-1 and J usage is TRBJ1-1; TRBD1 agrees at 8 bases. Germline V gene data show CDR1 as SGHRS and CDR2 as YFSETQ. The trim removed 4 bases at V and 6 bases at J, leaving 5 bases unmatched. The CDR3 is made up of 13 amino acids. This chain's CDR3 is CASSPGQGSEAFF. The DNA for the CDR3 is TGCGCCAGCAGCCCCGGACAGGGCTCTGAAGCTTTCTTT. Complete variable domain (other parts from reference TRBV5-1 and TRBJ1-1): KAGVTQTPRYLIKTRGQQVTLSCSPISGHRSVSWYQQTPGQGLQFLFEYFSETQRNKGNFPGRFSGRQFSNSRSEMNVSTLELGDSALYLCASSPGQGSEAFFGQGTRLTVV.

This clonotype was picked up a small number of times. The chain uses TRBV6-5 and TRBJ1-2; 12 bases align to TRBD1. V shed 3 bases, J shed 2 bases, and the junction held 13 bases outside the gene matches. CDR1 is MNHEY, CDR2 SVGAGI, per germline. The CDR3 runs 19 residues. Written as DNA, the CDR3 is TGTGCCAGCAGTTATTACAACCCGGGACAGGGGGCTGTCAACTATGGCTACACCTTC. Translating it yields CASSYYNPGQGAVNYGYTF.

The chain has TRBV7-2 and TRBJ2-2; D remains ambiguous. CDR3 length: 13 residues. V was shortened by 5 bases and J by 4 bases, with 8 bases between the two germline ends. Germline V CDR1 and CDR2: SGHTA, FQGNSA. The CDR3 reads CASSTYTTGELFF. The CDR3 nucleotides are TGTGCCAGCAGCACCTACACCACCGGGGAGCTGTTTTTT.

This clonotype was observed a few times. The J gene is TRBJ2-1, the V gene TRBV5-1, with a tentative D call TRBD2 (5 bases). Germline CDR1 SGHRS, CDR2 YFSETQ. There are 15 residues in the CDR3. V was cut by 1 base and J by 2 bases, with 10 bases left in between. CDR3 in amino acids: CASSLWESPYNEQFF. CDR3 DNA: TGCGCCAGCAGCTTGTGGGAGTCCCCCTACAATGAGCAGTTCTTC.

This rearrangement joins TRBV30 to TRBJ1-1; D is perhaps TRBD1 (5 bases). The germline V gene encodes CDR1 GTSNPN and CDR2 SVGIG (reference sequence). The CDR3 runs 13 residues. V was pared by 0 bases and J by 4 bases, with 9 bases between. The CDR3 protein is CAWSVRGSTEAFF. CDR3 nucleotide sequence: TGTGCCTGGAGTGTACGGGGGAGCACTGAAGCTTTCTTT.

This chain joins TRBV28 and TRBJ2-7, with 7 bases that match TRBD2. Trimming took 4 bases from V and 0 from J; bases not matched to a gene: 9. CDR1 and CDR2 from the germline V gene are MDHEN and SYDVKM. CDR3 length: 16 amino acids. The CDR3 DNA reads TGTGCCAGCAGTTCCGTCAAACTAGCGCTCTCCTACGAGCAGTACTTC. Encoded protein: CASSSVKLALSYEQYF.

J is TRBJ1-4 and V is TRBV4-2; 7 bases fit TRBD1. The CDR3 spans 14 residues. V was pared by 2 bases and J by 5 bases, with 2 bases of the junction left unmatched. Germline CDR1 reads LGHNA; CDR2 reads YNFKEQ. CDR3 in DNA: TGTGCCAGCAGCCAACCACAGGGGAATGAAAAACTGTTTTTT. Its protein product is CASSQPQGNEKLFF.

This chain joins TRBV7-9 and TRBJ2-5, with 9 positions matching TRBD1. The CDR3 spans 12 residues. V lost 7 bases and J lost 6; bases outside the gene matches: 3. Germline V lookup: CDR1 SEHNR, CDR2 FQNEAQ (reference sequence). CDR3 sequence reads: CASTGQGKTQYF. The CDR3 region has the DNA TGTGCCAGCACCGGACAGGGGAAGACCCAGTACTTC. Combining the CDR3 with reference TRBV7-9 and TRBJ2-5 gives the whole variable domain DTGVSQNPRHKITKRGQNVTFRCDPISEHNRLYWYRQTLGQGPEFLTYFQNEAQLEKSRLLSDRFSAERPKGSFSTLEIQRTEQGDSAMYLCASTGQGKTQYFGPGTRLLVL.

This clonotype was recorded at least ten times. The chain joins TRBV28 to TRBJ2-2, with 13 positions matching TRBD2. With 6 bases clipped from V and 4 bases from J, the junction kept 5 bases outside the gene matches. The CDR3 loop spans 16 amino acids. From germline, CDR1 is MDHEN and CDR2 SYDVKM. The CDR3 reads CASRLAGGPTTGELFF. The CDR3 DNA reads as TGTGCCAGCAGACTAGCGGGAGGGCCGACCACCGGGGAGCTGTTTTTT. Full variable domain (remainder filled in from reference TRBV28 and TRBJ2-2): DVKVTQSSRYLVKRTGEKVFLECVQDMDHENMFWYRQDPGLGLRLIYFSYDVKMKEKGDIPEGYSVSREKKERFSLILESASTNQTSMYLCASRLAGGPTTGELFFGEGSRLTVL.

As for this clonotype: The germline gene is not matched at one end of the junction; a read error may be the cause. This chain joins TRBV6-5 and TRBJ2-1, with 13 bases aligning to TRBD2. Per germline, CDR1 MNHEY and CDR2 SVGAGI. The CDR3 consists of 17 residues. The CDR3 region is CASSYPRLAGGPNGQFF. CDR3 DNA sequence: TGTGCCAGCAGTTACCCCCGACTAGCGGGGGGTCCCAATGGGCAGTTCTTC.

The CDR3 DNA sequence: TGTGCCAGCAGTCACCCACGACAGGGGAAGTCCTCCAATCAGCCCCAGCATTTT. Its translation: CASSHPRQGKSSNQPQHF. This chain links TRBV6-2 or TRBV6-3 with TRBJ1-5, with TRBD1 matching over 8 bases. The CDR3 has 18 residues. Germline trimming cut 5 bases from V and 3 bases from J; bases unmatched to any gene: 15. The germline CDR1 and CDR2 sequences are MNHEY and SVGEGT.